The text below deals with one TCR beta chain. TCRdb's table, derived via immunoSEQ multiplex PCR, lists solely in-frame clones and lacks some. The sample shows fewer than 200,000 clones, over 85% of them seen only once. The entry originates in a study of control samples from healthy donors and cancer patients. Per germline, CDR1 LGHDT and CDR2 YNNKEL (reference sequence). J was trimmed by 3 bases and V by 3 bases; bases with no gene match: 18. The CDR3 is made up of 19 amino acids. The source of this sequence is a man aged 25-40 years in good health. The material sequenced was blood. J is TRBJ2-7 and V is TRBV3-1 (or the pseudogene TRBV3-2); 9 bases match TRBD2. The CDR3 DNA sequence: TGTGCCAGCAGCCACCGTCCGGGACTAGCCTATGACAAGGGCTACGAGCAGTACTTC. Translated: CASSHRPGLAYDKGYEQYF.